The entry below describes one T cell receptor (beta chain). This sample is drawn from a study of shared T cell receptors in the human thymus. The germline V gene encodes CDR1 SGDLS and CDR2 YYNGEE. This CDR3 region has 12 residues. V was clipped by 4 bases and J by 6 bases, with 11 bases between them. Libraries were prepared by immunoSEQ multiplex PCR; TCRdb keeps only in-frame clonotypes and omits some of them. The sample carries about 380,000 clones, more than 85% recorded once. This TCR was recovered from a human donor. Sequenced: thymocytes. The V gene is TRBV9, the J gene TRBJ2-7; D is tentatively TRBD1 or TRBD2 (5 bases each). The CDR3 here is CASSPKGSEQYF. CDR3 nucleotide sequence: TGTGCCAGCAGCCCGAAGGGGAGCGAGCAGTACTTC. The whole variable domain, remainder taken from reference TRBV9 and TRBJ2-7, is DSGVTQTPKHLITATGQRVTLRCSPRSGDLSVYWYQQSLDQGLQFLIQYYNGEERAKGNILERFSAQQFPDLHSELNLSSLELGDSALYFCASSPKGSEQYFGPGTRLTVT.